This T cell receptor beta chain is drawn from a study of identical twins. The CDR3 covers 16 residues. Looked up from germline, CDR1 is SGHAT and CDR2 is FQNNGV. V lost 7 bases to trimming and J lost 4 bases; unmatched junction nucleotides: 10. This clonotype was picked up a small number of times. TCRdb independently ran MiXCR on the 5' RACE reads; one entry per CDR3 protein. Among more than 400,000 distinct CDR3 sequences, about 16% were seen once, and the ten largest hold around 0.4%. The data were also submitted as part of a second study, on yellow fever vaccine responses in identical twins. In that study: Convergence reportedly seemed to mark part of the twins' vaccine T cell response, with personalization marking the rest.

J is TRBJ1-1 and V is TRBV11-2; 12 bases are a match to TRBD1. This TCR derives from a young woman in good health. The sequenced sample was CD4+ T cells sorted from blood. The CDR3, as DNA: TGTGCCAGCAAGGCTGGGACAGGGGGCTTAGGCACTGAAGCTTTCTTT. It codes for CASKAGTGGLGTEAFF.